These T cell receptor beta chains were read from a single sample in a study of shared T cell receptors in the human thymus. Generated by immunoSEQ multiplex PCR, the TCRdb table keeps only in-frame clones and is missing some. Of hundreds of thousands of clones listed, roughly 88% are singletons. The same sample was also studied in work on human thymus T cells.

Sequencing used thymocytes. The receptors here all came from a girl under three years old with a congenital heart defect. Both conserved end residues are part of each CDR3. A D gene is named only where the DNA matches it firmly. Only some rows state a clone size, as once, few, many or a class for expanded clones.

D gene: .
J gene: TRBJ1-5
V gene: TRBV6-5
clone size: .
CDR3 DNA: TGTGCCAGACCCTATACCTCCTATCGGCCCCAGCATTTT
CDR3 protein: CARPYTSYRPQHF

D gene: TRBD1
J gene: TRBJ2-1
V gene: TRBV7-6
clone size: .
CDR3 DNA: TGTGCCAGCAGCTTAGGACCGACAGGGGGAACCCAAAACAATGAGCAGTTCTTC
CDR3 protein: CASSLGPTGGTQNNEQFF

D gene: .
J gene: TRBJ2-1
V gene: TRBV11-1
clone size: .
CDR3 DNA: TGTGCCAGCAGCTCCCCAGGACTGAGGTCCTACAATGAGCAGTTCTTC
CDR3 protein: CASSSPGLRSYNEQFF

D gene: .
J gene: TRBJ2-7
V gene: TRBV6-5
clone size: .
CDR3 DNA: TGTGCCAGCAGTCCCCCTTTCTACGAGCAGTACTTC
CDR3 protein: CASSPPFYEQYF

D gene: TRBD2
J gene: TRBJ2-5
V gene: TRBV25-1
clone size: .
CDR3 DNA: TGTGCCAGCAGTGACCCTACTAGCGGGGGGGGAAACGAGACCCAGTACTTC
CDR3 protein: CASSDPTSGGGNETQYF

D gene: TRBD1
J gene: TRBJ1-3
V gene: TRBV19
clone size: .
CDR3 DNA: TGTGCCAGTAGTAGCGTAAGGGGGCTTAGAAACACCATATATTTT
CDR3 protein: CASSSVRGLRNTIYF

D gene: TRBD2
J gene: TRBJ2-1
V gene: TRBV28
clone size: .
CDR3 DNA: TGTGCCAGCAGTCGATCTAGACTAGCGGGCTCATGGGAGCAGTTCTTC
CDR3 protein: CASSRSRLAGSWEQFF

D gene: .
J gene: TRBJ1-1
V gene: TRBV20-1
clone size: once
CDR3 DNA: TGCAGTGCTAGTCATGGCAGGGGTGCTTTCTTT
CDR3 protein: CSASHGRGAFF

D gene: TRBD1
J gene: TRBJ2-4
V gene: TRBV28
clone size: .
CDR3 DNA: TGTGCCAGCAGTTTATGGGGACAGGGGTCGAACATTCAGTACTTC
CDR3 protein: CASSLWGQGSNIQYF

D gene: TRBD1
J gene: TRBJ1-2
V gene: TRBV23-1
clone size: .
CDR3 DNA: TGCGCCAGCAGGCAATATGGACAGGGGGCTAAAGGCTACACCTTC
CDR3 protein: CASRQYGQGAKGYTF

D gene: .
J gene: TRBJ1-6
V gene: TRBV11-2
clone size: .
CDR3 DNA: TGTGCCAGCAGCTACTGGACCGGGCCCATGGAGGCCCTCCACTTT
CDR3 protein: CASSYWTGPMEALHF

D gene: .
J gene: TRBJ1-2
V gene: TRBV20-1
clone size: .
CDR3 DNA: TGCAGTGCTTCTTATAACTATGGCTACACCTTC
CDR3 protein: CSASYNYGYTF

D gene: .
J gene: TRBJ1-1
V gene: TRBV7-9
clone size: .
CDR3 DNA: TGTGCCAGCAGCTTAGGCAGGGTTAACACTGAAGCTTTCTTT
CDR3 protein: CASSLGRVNTEAFF

D gene: TRBD1
J gene: TRBJ1-2
V gene: TRBV6-1
clone size: few
CDR3 DNA: TGTGCCAGCAGTGCCACGGGACAGAACTATGGCTACACCTTC
CDR3 protein: CASSATGQNYGYTF

D gene: .
J gene: TRBJ2-7
V gene: TRBV4-1
clone size: .
CDR3 DNA: TGCGCCAGCAGTCGCTCCGGGATGAACTCCTACGAGCAGTACTTC
CDR3 protein: CASSRSGMNSYEQYF

D gene: .
J gene: TRBJ1-6
V gene: TRBV5-1
clone size: once
CDR3 DNA: TGCGCCAGCAGCCCCTCGCGCTCCTATAATTCCCCCCTCCACTTT
CDR3 protein: CASSPSRSYNSPLHF

D gene: .
J gene: TRBJ2-2
V gene: TRBV2
clone size: .
CDR3 DNA: TGTGCCAGCAGTGAGACTGTAACCGGGGAGCTGTTTTTT
CDR3 protein: CASSETVTGELFF